Presented here are 9 T cell receptor beta chains from one specimen sequenced in a study of OX40 agonist ivuxolimab in advanced cancers. Data came from immunoSEQ multiplex PCR; TCRdb stores just in-frame clones and leaves some out. This sample yields approximately 70,000 clones, of which approximately 80% are seen a single time; under 1.2% belongs to the top ten. Sequences were derived from CD4+ or CD8+ T cells sorted from blood, sampled in a trial of the OX40 agonist ivuxolimab. The receptors here all came from an adult with an advanced solid tumor such as melanoma, head and neck, liver or kidney cancer.

V is TRBV11-2 and J is TRBJ2-7; 8 bases match TRBD1. The CDR3 loop spans 16 amino acids. Germline V gene lookup returns CDR1 SGHAT and CDR2 FQNNGV. The ends lost 0 bases at V and 4 bases at J; junction bases unmatched: 8. CDR3 in DNA: TGTGCCAGCAGCTTAGAGGCAGGGGGCTATCGGTACGAGCAGTACTTC. It yields the protein CASSLEAGGYRYEQYF.

In its sample, this clone was seen once. Other DNA sequences in the same sample also yield this CDR3. The chain has TRBV5-6 and TRBJ1-3; D remains ambiguous. Germline lookup yields CDR1 SGHDT and CDR2 YYEEEE. Trimming removed 4 bases at V and 3 bases at J, with 5 bases between. The CDR3 contains 12 residues. The CDR3 nucleotides are TGTGCCAGCAGCCTGGTTGGAAACACCATATATTTT. It codes for CASSLVGNTIYF. Full variable domain (missing parts from reference TRBV5-6 and TRBJ1-3): DAGVTQSPTHLIKTRGQQVTLRCSPKSGHDTVSWYQQALGQGPQFIFQYYEEEERQRGNFPDRFSGHQFPNYSSELNVNALLLGDSALYLCASSLVGNTIYFGEGSWLTVV.

This chain uses TRBV29-1 with TRBJ1-2; D remains unclear. The CDR3 has 12 residues. CDR1 and CDR2 (germline): SQVTM, ANQGSEA. Trimming pared 3 bases from V and 4 bases from J, leaving 9 bases between. The CDR3: CSVDPGPYGYTF. In DNA form, the CDR3 reads TGCAGCGTTGACCCGGGTCCCTATGGCTACACCTTC.

The chain is built from TRBV30 and TRBJ2-1, with TRBD2 matching 10 bases. Germline V gene sequence: CDR1 GTSNPN, CDR2 SVGIG (reference sequence). Losses at the gene ends were 5 bases for V and 9 bases for J; bases not matched to a gene: 7. CDR3 length: 13 amino acids. The CDR3 spells CAWGAGGRSEQFF. CDR3 sequence (DNA): TGTGCCTGGGGAGCGGGGGGGCGATCTGAGCAGTTCTTC.

This sequence joins TRBV28 and TRBJ1-2; unclear D gene. This CDR3 is 12 amino acids long. CDR1 and CDR2 (germline): MDHEN, SYDVKM. V shed 3 bases and J shed 8 bases, with 10 bases lying between them. The CDR3 is CASSFRRSGYTF. DNA for the CDR3: TGTGCCAGCAGTTTTCGGCGTTCCGGCTACACCTTC.

This rearrangement joins TRBV7-8 to TRBJ1-3; the D is unclear. This CDR3 is 16 amino acids long. The ends were cut back, 0 bases at V and 2 bases at J, with 11 bases in the middle. Per germline, CDR1 SGHVS and CDR2 FQNEAQ. The CDR3 here is CASSLALGQTGNTIYF. Written as DNA, the CDR3 is TGTGCCAGCAGCTTAGCGCTTGGGCAAACTGGAAACACCATATATTTT. Full variable domain (remainder filled in from reference TRBV7-8 and TRBJ1-3): GAGVSQSPRYKVAKRGQDVALRCDPISGHVSLFWYQQALGQGPEFLTYFQNEAQLDKSGLPSDRFFAERPEGSVSTLKIQRTQQEDSAVYLCASSLALGQTGNTIYFGEGSWLTVV.

The genes are TRBV6-6 and TRBJ1-1, with D possibly being TRBD1 (6 bases). V gave up 4 bases and J gave up 1 base, with 13 bases separating them. The CDR3 has 15 residues. Germline-derived CDR1 and CDR2 are MNHNY and SVGAGI (reference sequence). The CDR3 is CASSSPRDKNTEAFF. The CDR3 coding sequence is TGTGCCAGCAGTTCGCCCCGGGACAAGAACACTGAAGCTTTCTTT.

This chain joins TRBV6-5 and TRBJ2-1; 10 positions match TRBD2. The germline V gene encodes CDR1 MNHEY and CDR2 SVGAGI. This CDR3 is 15 amino acids long. J was trimmed by 10 bases and V by 2 bases; bases with no gene match: 8. Here the CDR3 reads CASSYESGGAREQFF. Written as DNA, the CDR3 is TGTGCCAGCAGTTACGAGAGCGGGGGGGCCAGGGAGCAGTTCTTC.

The chain links TRBV7-9 to TRBJ2-1, with TRBD1 as a possible D gene (5 bases). This CDR3 contains 15 residues. Germline V gene lookup returns CDR1 SEHNR and CDR2 FQNEAQ (reference sequence). Trimming pared 3 bases from V and 3 bases from J, leaving 12 bases between. This chain's CDR3 is CASSFSQGFYNEQFF. CDR3 nucleotides: TGTGCCAGCAGCTTCTCGCAGGGCTTCTACAATGAGCAGTTCTTC.